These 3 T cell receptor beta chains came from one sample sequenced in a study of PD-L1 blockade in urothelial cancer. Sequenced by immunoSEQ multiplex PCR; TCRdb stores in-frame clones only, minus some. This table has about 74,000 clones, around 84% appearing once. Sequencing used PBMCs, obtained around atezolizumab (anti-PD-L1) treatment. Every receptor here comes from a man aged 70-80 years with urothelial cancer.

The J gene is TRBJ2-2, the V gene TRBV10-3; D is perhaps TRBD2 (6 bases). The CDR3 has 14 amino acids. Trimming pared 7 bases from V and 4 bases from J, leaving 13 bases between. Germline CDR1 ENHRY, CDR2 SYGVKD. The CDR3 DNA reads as TGTGCCATCAATGCGGGACCGACCACCGGGGAGCTGTTTTTT. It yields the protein CAINAGPTTGELFF.

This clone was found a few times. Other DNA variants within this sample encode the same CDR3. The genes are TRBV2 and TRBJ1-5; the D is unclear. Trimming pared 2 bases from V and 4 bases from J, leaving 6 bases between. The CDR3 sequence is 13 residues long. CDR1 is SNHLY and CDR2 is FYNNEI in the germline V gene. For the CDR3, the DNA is TGTGCCAGCAGTGAAAACCGGAATCAGCCCCAGCATTTT. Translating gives CASSENRNQPQHF.

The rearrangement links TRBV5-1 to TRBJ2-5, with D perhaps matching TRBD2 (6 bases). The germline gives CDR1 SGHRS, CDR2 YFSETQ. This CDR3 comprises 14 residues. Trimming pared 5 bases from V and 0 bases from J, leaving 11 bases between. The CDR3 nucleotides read TGCGCCAGCAGAAGGGGACTGTACCAAGAGACCCAGTACTTC. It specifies CASRRGLYQETQYF.